Listed below are T cell receptor beta chains from one sample, sequenced in a study of blood T cell repertoires in COVID-19. Generated by immunoSEQ multiplex PCR, the TCRdb table keeps only in-frame clones and is missing some. The table has 65,000 to 85,000 clones, 85% to 90% seen once; the top ten hold over 2%. The source material was peripheral blood. The receptors stem from a human donor in a cohort sampled during active COVID-19. CDR3s include the opening cysteine and the closing phenylalanine or tryptophan.

>15|TRBV6-6|TRBJ2-7
CASSYSGQTGSVQYF
>16|TRBV9|TRBJ1-1
CASSPTGSQGGTEAFF
>15|TRBV5-4|TRBJ2-5
CASSSTGDWRETQYF
>15|TRBV3-1/TRBV3-2|TRBJ2-5
CASSQDTGIKETQYF
>15|TRBV5-1|TRBJ2-7
CASSLETGPGYEQYF
>14|TRBV2|TRBJ2-7
CASRLPGRSYEQYF
>17|TRBV6-2/TRBV6-3|TRBJ1-5
CASSPMTRHYSNQPQHF
>13|TRBV10-3|TRBJ2-1
CAIGLAGANEQFF
>13|TRBV19|TRBJ1-4
CASSTQGNEKLFF
>15|TRBV28|TRBJ1-4
CASNPPGQFNEKLFF
>12|TRBV28|TRBJ2-2
CASSLTTGELFF
>15|TRBV7-2|TRBJ2-1
CASSLGGGSYNEQFF